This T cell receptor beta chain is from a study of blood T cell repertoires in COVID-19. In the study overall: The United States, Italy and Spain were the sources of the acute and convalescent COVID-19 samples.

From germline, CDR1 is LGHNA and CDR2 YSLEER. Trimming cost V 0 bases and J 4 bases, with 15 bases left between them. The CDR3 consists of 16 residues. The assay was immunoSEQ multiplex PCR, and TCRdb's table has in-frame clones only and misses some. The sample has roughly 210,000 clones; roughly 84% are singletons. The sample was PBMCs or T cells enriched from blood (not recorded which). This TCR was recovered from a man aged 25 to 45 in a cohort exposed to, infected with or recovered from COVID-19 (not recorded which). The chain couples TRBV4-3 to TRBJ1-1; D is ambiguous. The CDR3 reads CASSQDGIGRPTEAFF. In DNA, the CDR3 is TGCGCCAGCAGCCAAGATGGTATCGGGAGGCCCACTGAAGCTTTCTTT.